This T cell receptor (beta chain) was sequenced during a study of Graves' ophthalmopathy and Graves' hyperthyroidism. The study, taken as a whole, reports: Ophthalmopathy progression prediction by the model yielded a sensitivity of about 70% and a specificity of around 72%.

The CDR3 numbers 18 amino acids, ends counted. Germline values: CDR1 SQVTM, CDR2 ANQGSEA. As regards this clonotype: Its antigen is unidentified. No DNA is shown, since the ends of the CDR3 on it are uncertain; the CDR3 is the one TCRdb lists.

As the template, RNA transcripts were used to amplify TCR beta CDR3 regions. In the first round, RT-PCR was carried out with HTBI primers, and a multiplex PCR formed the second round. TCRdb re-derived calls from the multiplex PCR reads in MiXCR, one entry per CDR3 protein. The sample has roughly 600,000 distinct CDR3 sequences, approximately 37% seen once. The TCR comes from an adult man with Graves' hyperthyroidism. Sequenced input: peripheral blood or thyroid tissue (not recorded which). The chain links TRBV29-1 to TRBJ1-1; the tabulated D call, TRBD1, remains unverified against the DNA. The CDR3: CSVESGVNVLTFGAEAFF.